This T cell receptor (beta chain) was identified in a study of blood T cells in healthy people across ages. Trimming removed 3 bases at V and 6 bases at J, with 14 bases between. The CDR3 covers 14 residues. With a J-beta primer mix and a sample-barcoded 5' primer, a second PCR ran about 6 to 11 cycles. TCRdb re-derived calls from the 5' RACE reads in MiXCR, one entry per CDR3 protein. The sample comprises about 1.4 million distinct CDR3 sequences, roughly 59% of which are singletons, and 6.5% to 8.5% rests with the top ten. The TCR originated in a man younger than 30 in good health. Material: blood. V usage is TRBV12-3 or TRBV12-4 and J usage is TRBJ1-2; maybe TRBD1 (5 bases). CDR3 sequence (DNA): TGTGCCAGCAGTTTGGCTGGGACTGAGGATGGCTACACCTTC. As protein: CASSLAGTEDGYTF.